This passage covers 14 T cell receptor beta chains from one sample sequenced in a study of regulatory T cells in long-lasting Graves disease. Assembly of TCR beta libraries relied on iRepertoire HTBI primers together with Arm-PCR of CDR3 regions. TCRdb reprocessed the multiplex PCR reads with MiXCR, giving one entry per CDR3 protein. The repertoire holds roughly 500,000 distinct CDR3 sequences, about 20% seen once, with approximately 14% in the top ten. Time point noted: persistent/refractory GD, antithyroid drugs over 5 years with positive TRAb. The authors made the TCR library using RNA they extracted from PBMCs. The source material was peripheral blood mononuclear cells (PBMCs), sampled when the disease was refractory, from a patient treated with antithyroid drugs. The receptor source for this set is a female donor with Graves disease.

This clonotype has ten or more counts. The chain combines TRBV7-2 with TRBJ1-1; unclear D gene. Per germline, CDR1 SGHTA and CDR2 FQGNSA. Trimming removed 5 bases at V and 6 bases at J, with 13 bases between. The CDR3 is made up of 13 amino acids. The CDR3 loop reads CASSRPGRPEAFF. For the CDR3, the DNA is TGTGCCAGCAGCCGGCCGGGTCGCCCTGAAGCTTTCTTT.

This clonotype was detected many times. The chain carries TRBV2 and TRBJ2-7, with 9 bases matching TRBD1. Germline CDR1 reads SNHLY; CDR2 reads FYNNEI. The CDR3 runs to 13 residues. V was clipped by 4 bases and J by 6 bases; unmatched bases: 4. The CDR3 region is CASSVGTGLEQYF. In nucleotides, the CDR3 is TGTGCCAGCAGTGTCGGGACAGGGCTCGAGCAGTACTTC.

The rearrangement joins TRBV19 to TRBJ1-1; D not resolved. Germline assignment: CDR1 LNHDA and CDR2 SQIVND (reference sequence). The CDR3 is made up of 14 amino acids. V was pared by 6 bases and J by 1 base, with 12 bases between. The CDR3 region has the DNA TGTGCCAGTAGGGGCGGACGGACGAACACTGAAGCTTTCTTT. Translating gives CASRGGRTNTEAFF.

The chain carries TRBV29-1 and TRBJ1-1; maybe TRBD1 (5 bases). V dropped 2 bases and J dropped 3 bases, with 16 bases sitting between them. The CDR3 contains 15 residues. Germline CDR1 is SQVTM and CDR2 is ANQGSEA. The CDR3 DNA reads as TGCAGCGTTGAATCATTGGGAGTGGGGGACACTGAAGCTTTCTTT. It specifies CSVESLGVGDTEAFF.

To note about this clonotype: Possible read error: a much larger clone is one base away. The conserved final phenylalanine or tryptophan is absent from the CDR3, which likely points to a read error. The V and J genes are TRBV7-2 and TRBJ2-2; no clear D. Trimming took off 3 bases at V and 3 bases at J, with 8 bases between the two ends. This CDR3 has 14 residues. In germline, CDR1 is SGHTA, CDR2 FQGNSA. The CDR3 nucleotides are TGTGCCAGCAGCTTCAGCGCGGACACCGGGGAGCTGTTTCTT. Translated: CASSFSADTGELFL.

This clonotype was counted ten times or more. The chain has TRBV10-3 and TRBJ1-1; 7 nucleotides align to TRBD1. Trimming removed 5 bases from V and 3 bases from J; junction bases left unmatched: 0. The CDR3 has 12 residues. Germline V CDR1 and CDR2: ENHRY, SYGVKD. The CDR3 region is CAISTGDTEAFF. DNA for the CDR3: TGTGCCATCAGTACAGGGGACACTGAAGCTTTCTTT.

In its sample, this clonotype was seen many times. V and J are TRBV29-1 and TRBJ2-7, with 9 bases that match TRBD2. This CDR3 spans 12 amino acids. Germline V lookup: CDR1 SQVTM, CDR2 ANQGSEA. The J segment lost 5 bases and the V segment lost 4 bases, leaving 3 bases of the junction unmatched. The CDR3 bases are TGCAGCGTTGTGTCTAGCGGGAACGAGCAGTACTTC. Protein: CSVVSSGNEQYF.

This clonotype has a handful of counts. This sequence joins TRBV3-2 and TRBJ2-7; TRBD1 is the table's D call, not checked against the DNA. TRBV3-2 is flagged as a pseudogene. The CDR3 covers 15 residues. The CDR3 region is CASSHRGGGFYEQYF. CDR3 DNA: TGTGCCAGCAGCCACAGAGGGGGCGGCTTCTACGAGCAGTACTTC.

In this sample, this clonotype turned up many times. The CDR3: CASSTGQGEGQETQYF. In DNA form, the CDR3 reads TGCGCCAGCAGCACCGGACAGGGAGAGGGGCAAGAGACCCAGTACTTC. The chain employs TRBV5-1 and TRBJ2-5, with TRBD1 matching over 8 bases. Germline CDR1 is SGHRS and CDR2 is YFSETQ. V was clipped by 4 bases and J by 2 bases; unmatched bases: 10. CDR3 length equals 16 residues. The complete variable domain, with remaining parts taken from reference TRBV5-1 and TRBJ2-5, reads KAGVTQTPRYLIKTRGQQVTLSCSPISGHRSVSWYQQTPGQGLQFLFEYFSETQRNKGNFPGRFSGRQFSNSRSEMNVSTLELGDSALYLCASSTGQGEGQETQYFGPGTRLLVL.

The chain carries TRBV9 and TRBJ1-5; 8 bases line up with TRBD1. The germline gives CDR1 SGDLS, CDR2 YYNGEE. V lost 1 base to trimming and J lost 3 bases; unmatched junction nucleotides: 9. The CDR3 has 17 residues. The CDR3 sequence is CASSVNGGTGDNQPQHF. The CDR3 coding sequence is TGTGCCAGCAGCGTAAATGGGGGGACAGGTGACAATCAGCCCCAGCATTTT.

This clonotype was recorded many times. The chain links TRBV6-1 to TRBJ2-5, with 7 bases matching TRBD2. V shed 7 bases and J 8 bases; nucleotides not matched to a gene: 7. CDR3 length equals 12 residues. The germline CDR1 and CDR2 sequences are MNHNS and SASEGT. CDR3 bases: TGTGCCAGCACCAGGGACTACCGCACCCAGTACTTC. Amino acids: CASTRDYRTQYF.

The genes are TRBV4-1 and TRBJ1-1; D ambiguous. This CDR3 region has 12 residues. Per the germline V gene, CDR1 is MGHRA and CDR2 is YSYEKL. V lost 4 bases, J lost 6 bases, and 9 bases lay in between. CDR3 sequence (DNA): TGCGCCAGCAGCCTGACATTCGCTGAAGCTTTCTTT. Its translation is CASSLTFAEAFF.

This chain joins TRBV3-1 and TRBJ1-2; TRBD1 might be the D (5 bases). Trimming left V 0 bases short and J 7 bases short, with 15 bases between. The CDR3 extends over 15 amino acids. The germline CDR1 and CDR2 sequences are LGHDT and YNNKEL (reference sequence). CDR3 DNA: TGTGCCAGCAGCCAAGATGGGAGGGGCGCGGGTGGCTACACCTTC. It translates to CASSQDGRGAGGYTF.

This clonotype occurred a few times. V usage is TRBV3-1 and J usage is TRBJ1-2, with D possibly matching TRBD1 (5 bases). The CDR3 extends over 15 amino acids. Germline CDR1 reads LGHDT; CDR2 reads YNNKEL (reference sequence). V lost 4 bases and J lost 1, with 13 bases in between. CDR3: CASSPKFGGNYGYTF. CDR3 bases: TGTGCCAGCAGCCCCAAATTCGGGGGTAACTATGGCTACACCTTC.